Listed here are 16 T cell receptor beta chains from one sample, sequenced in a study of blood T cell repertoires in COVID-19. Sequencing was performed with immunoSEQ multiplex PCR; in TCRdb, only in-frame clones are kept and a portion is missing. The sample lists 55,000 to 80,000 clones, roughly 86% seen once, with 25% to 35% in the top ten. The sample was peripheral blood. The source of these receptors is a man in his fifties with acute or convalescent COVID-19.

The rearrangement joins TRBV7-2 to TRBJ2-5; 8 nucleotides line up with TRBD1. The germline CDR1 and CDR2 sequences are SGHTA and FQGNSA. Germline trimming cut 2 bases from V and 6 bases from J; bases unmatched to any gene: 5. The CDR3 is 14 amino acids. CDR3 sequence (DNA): TGTGCCAGCAGCTTACGCGGACAGGGAAAGACCCAGTACTTC. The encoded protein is CASSLRGQGKTQYF.

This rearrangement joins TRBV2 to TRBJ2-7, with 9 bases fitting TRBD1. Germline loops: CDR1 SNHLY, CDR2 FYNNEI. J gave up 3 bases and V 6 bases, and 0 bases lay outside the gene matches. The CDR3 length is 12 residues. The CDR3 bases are TGTGCCAGCAGGGGACAGGGCTACGAGCAGTACTTC. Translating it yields CASRGQGYEQYF.

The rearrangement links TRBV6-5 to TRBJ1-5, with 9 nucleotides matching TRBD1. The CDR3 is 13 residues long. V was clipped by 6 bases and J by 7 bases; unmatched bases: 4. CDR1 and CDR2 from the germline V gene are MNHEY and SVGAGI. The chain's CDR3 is CASRGTGQQPQHF. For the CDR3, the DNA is TGTGCCAGCAGAGGGACAGGGCAACAGCCCCAGCATTTT.

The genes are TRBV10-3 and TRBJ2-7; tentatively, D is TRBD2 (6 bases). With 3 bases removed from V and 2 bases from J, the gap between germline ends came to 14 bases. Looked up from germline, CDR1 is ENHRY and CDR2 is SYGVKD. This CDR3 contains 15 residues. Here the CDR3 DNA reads TGTGCCATCAGTGAAGCCGGGACTCGAGCCTACGAGCAGTACTTC. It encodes CAISEAGTRAYEQYF.

The CDR3 DNA is TGTGCCAGTAGCATGGACAGGTACACAGATACGCAGTATTTT. This translates into CASSMDRYTDTQYF. The chain couples TRBV19 to TRBJ2-3, with 7 bases fitting TRBD1. V was pared by 6 bases and J by 2 bases, with 5 bases of the junction left unmatched. The CDR3 sequence is 14 residues long. Germline-derived CDR1 and CDR2 are LNHDA and SQIVND (reference sequence).

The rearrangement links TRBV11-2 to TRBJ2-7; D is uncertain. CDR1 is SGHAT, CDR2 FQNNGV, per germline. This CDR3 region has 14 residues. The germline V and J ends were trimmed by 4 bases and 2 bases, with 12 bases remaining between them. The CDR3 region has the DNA TGTGCCAGCAGCTCTCCCTCCTTCGCCTACGAGCAGTACTTC. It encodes CASSSPSFAYEQYF. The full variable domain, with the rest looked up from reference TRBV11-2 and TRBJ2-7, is EAGVAQSPRYKIIEKRQSVAFWCNPISGHATLYWYQQILGQGPKLLIQFQNNGVVDDSQLPKDRFSAERLKGVDSTLKIQPAKLEDSAVYLCASSSPSFAYEQYFGPGTRLTVT.

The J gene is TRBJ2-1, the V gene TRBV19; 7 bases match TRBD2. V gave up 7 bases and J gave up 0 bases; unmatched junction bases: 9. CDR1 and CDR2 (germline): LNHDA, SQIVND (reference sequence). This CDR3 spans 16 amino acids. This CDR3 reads CASTSAGYFSYNEQFF. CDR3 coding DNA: TGTGCCAGTACCTCAGCGGGATATTTCTCCTACAATGAGCAGTTCTTC.

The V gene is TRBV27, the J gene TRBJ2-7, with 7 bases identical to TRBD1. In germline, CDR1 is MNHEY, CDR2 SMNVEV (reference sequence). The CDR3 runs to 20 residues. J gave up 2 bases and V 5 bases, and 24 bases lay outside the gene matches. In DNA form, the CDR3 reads TGTGCCAGCAGTCCATTTCCGCCTCGTCCGGGACAGCGAACTACCTACGAGCAGTACTTC. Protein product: CASSPFPPRPGQRTTYEQYF.

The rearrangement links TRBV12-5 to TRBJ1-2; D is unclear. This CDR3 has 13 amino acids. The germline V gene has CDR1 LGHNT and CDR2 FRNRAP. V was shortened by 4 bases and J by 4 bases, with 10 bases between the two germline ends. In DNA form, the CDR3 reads TGTGCTAGTGGTTCGGGTGTTGGCTATGGCTACACCTTC. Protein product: CASGSGVGYGYTF.

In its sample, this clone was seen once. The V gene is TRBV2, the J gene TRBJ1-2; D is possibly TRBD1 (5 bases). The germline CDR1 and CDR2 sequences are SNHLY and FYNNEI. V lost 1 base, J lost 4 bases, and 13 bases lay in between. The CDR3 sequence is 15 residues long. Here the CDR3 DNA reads TGTGCCAGCAGTGAAGACAGGAGGGAAACCTATGGCTACACCTTC. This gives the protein CASSEDRRETYGYTF.

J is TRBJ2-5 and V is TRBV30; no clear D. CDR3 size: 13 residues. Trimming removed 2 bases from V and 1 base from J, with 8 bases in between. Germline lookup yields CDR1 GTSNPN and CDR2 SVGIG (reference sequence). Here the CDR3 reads CAWSLHLQETQYF. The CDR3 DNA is TGTGCCTGGAGTTTACACCTCCAAGAGACCCAGTACTTC.

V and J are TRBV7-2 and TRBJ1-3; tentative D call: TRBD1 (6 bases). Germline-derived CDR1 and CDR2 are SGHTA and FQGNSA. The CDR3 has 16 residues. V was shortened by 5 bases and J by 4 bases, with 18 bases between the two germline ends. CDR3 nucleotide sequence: TGTGCCAGCAGCAAACAACTGTTGGGGACAGGAAACACCATATATTTT. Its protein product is CASSKQLLGTGNTIYF.

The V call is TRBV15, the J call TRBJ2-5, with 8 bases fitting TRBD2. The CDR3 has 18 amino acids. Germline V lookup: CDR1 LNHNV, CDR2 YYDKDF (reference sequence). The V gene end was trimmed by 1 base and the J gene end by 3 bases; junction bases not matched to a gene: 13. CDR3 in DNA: TGTGCCACCAGCAGAGTGCTTCAACTAGCGGTTATAGAAGAGACCCAGTACTTC. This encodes CATSRVLQLAVIEETQYF.

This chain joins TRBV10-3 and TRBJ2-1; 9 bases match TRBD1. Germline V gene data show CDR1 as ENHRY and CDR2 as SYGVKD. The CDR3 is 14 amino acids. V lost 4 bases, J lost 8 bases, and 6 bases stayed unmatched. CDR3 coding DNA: TGTGCCATCAGTGCGACGGGACAGGGTGATGAGCAGTTCTTC. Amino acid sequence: CAISATGQGDEQFF.

CDR3 amino acids: CASSFLSGSGNTIYF. Written as DNA, the CDR3 is TGTGCCAGCAGCTTTTTATCGGGCTCTGGAAACACCATATATTTT. The chain joins TRBV7-2 to TRBJ1-3; D not resolved. The CDR3 covers 15 residues. Trimming cost V 3 bases and J 0 bases, with 9 bases left between them. Germline V gene data show CDR1 as SGHTA and CDR2 as FQGNSA. Full variable domain (rest looked up from reference TRBV7-2 and TRBJ1-3): GAGVSQSPSNKVTEKGKDVELRCDPISGHTALYWYRQSLGQGLEFLIYFQGNSAPDKSGLPSDRFSAERTGGSVSTLTIQRTQQEDSAVYLCASSFLSGSGNTIYFGEGSWLTVV.

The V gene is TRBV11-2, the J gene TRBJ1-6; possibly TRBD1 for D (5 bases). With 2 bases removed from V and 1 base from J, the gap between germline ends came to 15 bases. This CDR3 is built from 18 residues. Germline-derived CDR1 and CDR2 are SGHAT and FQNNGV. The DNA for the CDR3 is TGTGCCAGCAGCTTATGGGTCGACAGCAGGTCCTATAATTCACCCCTCCACTTT. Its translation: CASSLWVDSRSYNSPLHF.